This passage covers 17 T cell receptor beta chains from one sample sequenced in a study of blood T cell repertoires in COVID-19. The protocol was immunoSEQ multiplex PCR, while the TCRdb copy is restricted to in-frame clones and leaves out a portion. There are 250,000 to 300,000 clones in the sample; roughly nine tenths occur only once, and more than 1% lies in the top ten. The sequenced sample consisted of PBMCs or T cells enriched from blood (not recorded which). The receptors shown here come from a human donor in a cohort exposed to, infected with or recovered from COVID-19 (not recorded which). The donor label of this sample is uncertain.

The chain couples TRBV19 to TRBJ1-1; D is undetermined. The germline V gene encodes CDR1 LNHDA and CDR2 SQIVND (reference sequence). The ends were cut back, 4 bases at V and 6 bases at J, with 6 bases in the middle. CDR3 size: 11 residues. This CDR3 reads CASSRPSEAFF. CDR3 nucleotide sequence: TGTGCCAGTAGTAGGCCGTCTGAAGCTTTCTTT.

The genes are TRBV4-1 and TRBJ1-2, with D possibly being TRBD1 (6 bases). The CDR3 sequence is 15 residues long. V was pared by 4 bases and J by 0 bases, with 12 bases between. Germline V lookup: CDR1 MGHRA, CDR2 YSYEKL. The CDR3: CASSPLTGSNYGYTF. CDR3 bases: TGCGCCAGCAGCCCCTTGACAGGATCTAACTATGGCTACACCTTC.

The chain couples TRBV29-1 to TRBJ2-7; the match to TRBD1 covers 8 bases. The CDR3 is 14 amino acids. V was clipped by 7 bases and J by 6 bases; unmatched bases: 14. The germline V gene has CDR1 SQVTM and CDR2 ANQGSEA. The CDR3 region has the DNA TGCAGCGCCACGGGGGCAGGGGGCCGTGCCGAGCAGTACTTC. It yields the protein CSATGAGGRAEQYF.

CDR3 sequence (DNA): TGCGCCAGCAGCGCGGGACTAGCGGGTTTGGCAGATACGCAGTATTTT. Protein sequence: CASSAGLAGLADTQYF. This rearrangement joins TRBV5-1 to TRBJ2-3; 12 nucleotides agree with TRBD2. CDR3 size: 16 residues. V gave up 4 bases and J gave up 4 bases; unmatched junction bases: 7. CDR1 and CDR2 from the germline V gene are SGHRS and YFSETQ.

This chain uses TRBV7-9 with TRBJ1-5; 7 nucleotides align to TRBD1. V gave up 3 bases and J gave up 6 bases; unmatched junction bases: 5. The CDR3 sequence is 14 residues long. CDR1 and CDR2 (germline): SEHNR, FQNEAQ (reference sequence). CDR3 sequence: CASSLTGTSQPQHF. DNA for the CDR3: TGTGCCAGCAGCTTGACAGGGACTAGTCAGCCCCAGCATTTT.

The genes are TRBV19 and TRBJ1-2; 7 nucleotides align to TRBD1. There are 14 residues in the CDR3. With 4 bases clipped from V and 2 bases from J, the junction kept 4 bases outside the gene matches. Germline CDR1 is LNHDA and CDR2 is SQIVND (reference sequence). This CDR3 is CASSKTGLNYGYTF. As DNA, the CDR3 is TGTGCCAGTAGTAAGACAGGGCTCAACTATGGCTACACCTTC.

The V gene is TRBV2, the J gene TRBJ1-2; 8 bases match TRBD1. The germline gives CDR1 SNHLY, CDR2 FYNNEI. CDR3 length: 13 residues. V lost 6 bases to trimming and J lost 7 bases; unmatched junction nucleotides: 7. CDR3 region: CASSLDRAGGYTF. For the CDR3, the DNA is TGTGCCAGCAGCCTGGACAGGGCGGGTGGCTACACCTTC.

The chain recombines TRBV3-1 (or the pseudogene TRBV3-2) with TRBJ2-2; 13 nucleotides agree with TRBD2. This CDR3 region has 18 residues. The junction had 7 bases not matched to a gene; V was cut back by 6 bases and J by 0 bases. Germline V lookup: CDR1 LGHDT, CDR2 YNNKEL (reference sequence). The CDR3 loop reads CASSRRTSGGANTGELFF. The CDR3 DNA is TGTGCCAGCAGTCGGCGCACTAGCGGGGGGGCGAACACCGGGGAGCTGTTTTTT.

The CDR3 DNA reads TGTGCCAGCAGCTTACGGGGGGCCTACAATGAGCAGTTCTTC. Translation: CASSLRGAYNEQFF. The chain couples TRBV5-4 to TRBJ2-1; TRBD2 agrees at 7 bases. V was clipped by 2 bases and J by 2 bases; unmatched bases: 1. Germline V lookup: CDR1 SGHNT, CDR2 YYREEE (reference sequence). The CDR3 consists of 14 residues.

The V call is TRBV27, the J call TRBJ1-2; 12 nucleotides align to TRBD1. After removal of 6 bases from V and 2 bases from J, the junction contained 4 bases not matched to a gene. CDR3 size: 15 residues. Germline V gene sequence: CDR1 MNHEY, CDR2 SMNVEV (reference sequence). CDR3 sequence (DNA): TGTGCCAGCAGGGGACAGGGGGCATCCAACTATGGCTACACCTTC. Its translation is CASRGQGASNYGYTF.

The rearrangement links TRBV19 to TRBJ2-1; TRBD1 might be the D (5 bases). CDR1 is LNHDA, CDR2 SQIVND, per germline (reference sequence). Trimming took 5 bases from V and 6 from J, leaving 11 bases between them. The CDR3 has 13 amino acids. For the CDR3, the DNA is TGTGCCAGTAGTGACAGATGGGGCAATGAGCAGTTCTTC. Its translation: CASSDRWGNEQFF. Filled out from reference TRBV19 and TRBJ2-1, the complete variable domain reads DGGITQSPKYLFRKEGQNVTLSCEQNLNHDAMYWYRQDPGQGLRLIYYSQIVNDFQKGDIAEGYSVSREKKESFPLTVTSAQKNPTAFYLCASSDRWGNEQFFGPGTRLTVL.

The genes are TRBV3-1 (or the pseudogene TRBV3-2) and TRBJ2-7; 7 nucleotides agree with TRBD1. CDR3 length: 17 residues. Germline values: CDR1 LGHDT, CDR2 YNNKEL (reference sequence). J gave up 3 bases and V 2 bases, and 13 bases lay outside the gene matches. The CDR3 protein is CASSQTTGTILGYEQYF. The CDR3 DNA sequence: TGTGCCAGCAGCCAAACGACAGGGACGATTTTAGGCTACGAGCAGTACTTC.

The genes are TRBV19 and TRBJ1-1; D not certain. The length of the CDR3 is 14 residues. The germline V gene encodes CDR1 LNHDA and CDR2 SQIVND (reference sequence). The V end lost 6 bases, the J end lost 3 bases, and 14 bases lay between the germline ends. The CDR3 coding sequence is TGTGCCAGTAGAACAGCCAACGGGGACACTGAAGCTTTCTTT. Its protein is CASRTANGDTEAFF.

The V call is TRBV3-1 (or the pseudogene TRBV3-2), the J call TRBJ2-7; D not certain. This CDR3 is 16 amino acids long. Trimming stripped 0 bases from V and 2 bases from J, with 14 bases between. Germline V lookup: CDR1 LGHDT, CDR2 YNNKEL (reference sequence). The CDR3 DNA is TGTGCCAGCAGCCAAGATTCCCCTCACTTAGCCTACGAGCAGTACTTC. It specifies CASSQDSPHLAYEQYF.

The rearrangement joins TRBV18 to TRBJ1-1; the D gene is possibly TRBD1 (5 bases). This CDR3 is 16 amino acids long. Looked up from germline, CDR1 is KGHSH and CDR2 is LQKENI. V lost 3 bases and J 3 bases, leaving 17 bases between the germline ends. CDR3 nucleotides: TGTGCCAGCTCACCTTTCCGTTCGGGGGAACACACTGAAGCTTTCTTT. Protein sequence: CASSPFRSGEHTEAFF. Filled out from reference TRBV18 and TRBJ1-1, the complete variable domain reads NAGVMQNPRHLVRRRGQEARLRCSPMKGHSHVYWYRQLPEEGLKFMVYLQKENIIDESGMPKERFSAEFPKEGPSILRIQQVVRGDSAAYFCASSPFRSGEHTEAFFGQGTRLTVV.

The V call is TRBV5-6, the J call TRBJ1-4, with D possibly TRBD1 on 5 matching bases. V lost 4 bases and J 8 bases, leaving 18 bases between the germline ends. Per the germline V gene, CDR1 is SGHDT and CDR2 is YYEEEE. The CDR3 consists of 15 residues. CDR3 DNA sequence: TGTGCCAGCAGCCCCGGGCGGGGGTTTGCGGAAAAACTGTTTTTT. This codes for CASSPGRGFAEKLFF.

The CDR3 bases are TGTGCCTGGAGTTCCGGGTACGAGCAGTACTTC. This gives the protein CAWSSGYEQYF. The V and J genes are TRBV30 and TRBJ2-7, with no clear D. CDR3 length: 11 amino acids. Trimming removed 2 bases at V and 4 bases at J, with 6 bases between. CDR1 is GTSNPN and CDR2 is SVGIG in the germline V gene (reference sequence).